Following are 12 T cell receptor beta chains from one sample sequenced in a study of cytomegalovirus exposure and HLA in healthy donors. 13 Jbeta primers and 60 Vbeta primers were used for the PCR. The repertoire was sequenced with immunoSEQ multiplex PCR; TCRdb's copy has only in-frame clones and lacks some. The table includes about 120,000 clones, around 73% detected once. Sequencing was done on a sample of PBMCs. All receptors derive from a woman aged 25 to 39 in good health and CMV-seropositive.

The V call is TRBV7-8, the J call TRBJ2-7, with D possibly being TRBD2 (5 bases). The V end lost 2 bases, the J end lost 5 bases, and 19 bases lay between the germline ends. The V gene's germline CDR1 is SGHVS and CDR2 FQNEAQ. CDR3 length: 16 residues. The CDR3 here is CASSLSRGLREHEQYF. The CDR3, as DNA: TGTGCCAGCAGCTTATCACGCGGGCTTAGGGAACACGAGCAGTACTTC.

J is TRBJ1-1 and V is TRBV4-2; 10 bases line up with TRBD1. The CDR3 covers 17 residues. Trimming removed 0 bases from V and 3 bases from J; junction bases left unmatched: 7. Germline V lookup: CDR1 LGHNA, CDR2 YNFKEQ. The CDR3 DNA reads TGTGCCAGCAGCCAAGAGGCGACAGGGGGCCGGGACACTGAAGCTTTCTTT. Translated, it gives CASSQEATGGRDTEAFF.

A few counts support this clone. The V and J genes are TRBV12-5 and TRBJ2-7, with a tentative D call TRBD1 (6 bases). CDR1 and CDR2 from the germline V gene are LGHNT and FRNRAP. There are 13 residues in the CDR3. V shed 4 bases and J shed 5 bases, with 12 bases lying between them. The CDR3 reads CASGSTGSHEQYF. CDR3 sequence (DNA): TGTGCTAGTGGTTCTACAGGGAGCCACGAGCAGTACTTC.

This clone came up a few times. Additional DNA sequences in this sample encode the identical CDR3. V and J are TRBV30 and TRBJ2-7, with D possibly TRBD1 on 5 matching bases. The CDR3 consists of 13 residues. Germline CDR1 and CDR2: GTSNPN and SVGIG (reference sequence). V was trimmed by 2 bases and J by 0 bases, leaving 8 bases between them. In nucleotides, the CDR3 is TGTGCCTGGAGTAGGGGCAGCTCCTACGAGCAGTACTTC. This gives the protein CAWSRGSSYEQYF.

The CDR3 DNA reads TGTGCCAGTAGCCGTCCGGGACAGGGGGTAGGCGAGCAGTACTTC. Protein sequence: CASSRPGQGVGEQYF. The V call is TRBV6-5, the J call TRBJ2-7; 11 bases fit TRBD1. The CDR3 has 15 residues. Germline values: CDR1 MNHEY, CDR2 SVGAGI. V shed 9 bases, J shed 6 bases, and the junction held 13 bases outside the gene matches.

The chain is built from TRBV9 and TRBJ1-1; maybe TRBD1 (5 bases). This CDR3 has 15 residues. The germline V gene has CDR1 SGDLS and CDR2 YYNGEE. The V end was cut by 4 bases, the J end by 5 bases, with 18 bases between. CDR3 in amino acids: CASSPSDYKGTEAFF. CDR3 DNA: TGTGCCAGCAGCCCCTCGGATTACAAGGGGACTGAAGCTTTCTTT.

J is TRBJ1-1 and V is TRBV27, with 7 nucleotides matching TRBD1. Germline trimming cut 5 bases from V and 4 bases from J; bases unmatched to any gene: 7. CDR3 size: 14 residues. Germline loops: CDR1 MNHEY, CDR2 SMNVEV (reference sequence). CDR3 sequence: CASSPQGGSTEAFF. CDR3 in DNA: TGTGCCAGCAGTCCTCAGGGGGGAAGCACTGAAGCTTTCTTT.

The rearrangement joins TRBV7-6 to TRBJ2-1; D perhaps matches TRBD2 (7 bases). Germline V lookup: CDR1 SGHVS, CDR2 FNYEAQ. Trimming removed 5 bases at V and 6 bases at J, with 11 bases between. CDR3 length equals 13 residues. The CDR3 is CASSPRGGNEQFF. CDR3 nucleotide sequence: TGTGCCAGCAGCCCTAGGGGGGGCAATGAGCAGTTCTTC.

This sequence joins TRBV2 and TRBJ1-1, with unresolved D. In germline, CDR1 is SNHLY, CDR2 FYNNEI. Trimming stripped 6 bases from V and 10 bases from J, with 9 bases between. The CDR3 is 10 residues long. CDR3 amino acids: CASSRSAAFF. DNA of the CDR3: TGTGCCAGCAGCAGGTCTGCAGCTTTCTTT.

V is TRBV5-1 and J is TRBJ1-1; 7 nucleotides align to TRBD1. Germline loops: CDR1 SGHRS, CDR2 YFSETQ. V was clipped by 9 bases and J by 3 bases; unmatched bases: 11. The CDR3 covers 14 residues. The CDR3 loop reads CATRVAGTDTEAFF. The CDR3 DNA reads as TGCGCCACCAGAGTAGCCGGGACAGACACTGAAGCTTTCTTT.

This clone was seen once. The rearrangement uses TRBV19 and TRBJ2-2; D not resolved. V was cut by 2 bases and J by 7 bases, with 8 bases left in between. CDR3 length equals 13 residues. Germline V gene data show CDR1 as LNHDA and CDR2 as SQIVND (reference sequence). The CDR3 is CASSINPDGELFF. CDR3 nucleotides: TGTGCCAGTAGTATAAATCCAGACGGGGAGCTGTTTTTT.

This chain joins TRBV6-5 and TRBJ1-1, with D perhaps TRBD1 (5 bases). V was clipped by 6 bases and J by 6 bases, with 14 bases between them. CDR1 and CDR2 (germline): MNHEY, SVGAGI. This CDR3 region has 13 residues. CDR3 sequence reads: CASRGGGASEAFF. The CDR3, as DNA: TGTGCCAGCAGGGGGGGAGGGGCTTCTGAAGCTTTCTTT.